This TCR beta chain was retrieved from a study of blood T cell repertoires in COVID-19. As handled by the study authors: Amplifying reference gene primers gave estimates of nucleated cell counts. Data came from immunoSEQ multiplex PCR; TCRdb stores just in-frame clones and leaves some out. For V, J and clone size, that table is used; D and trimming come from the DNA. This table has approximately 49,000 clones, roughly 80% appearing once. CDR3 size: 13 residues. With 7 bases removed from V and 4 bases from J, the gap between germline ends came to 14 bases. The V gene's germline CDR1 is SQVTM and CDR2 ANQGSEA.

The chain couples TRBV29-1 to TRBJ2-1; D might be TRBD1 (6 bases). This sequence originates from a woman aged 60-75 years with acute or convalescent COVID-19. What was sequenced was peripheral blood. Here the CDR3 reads CSGMLQGYNEQFF. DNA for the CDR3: TGCAGCGGGATGCTTCAGGGGTACAATGAGCAGTTCTTC.